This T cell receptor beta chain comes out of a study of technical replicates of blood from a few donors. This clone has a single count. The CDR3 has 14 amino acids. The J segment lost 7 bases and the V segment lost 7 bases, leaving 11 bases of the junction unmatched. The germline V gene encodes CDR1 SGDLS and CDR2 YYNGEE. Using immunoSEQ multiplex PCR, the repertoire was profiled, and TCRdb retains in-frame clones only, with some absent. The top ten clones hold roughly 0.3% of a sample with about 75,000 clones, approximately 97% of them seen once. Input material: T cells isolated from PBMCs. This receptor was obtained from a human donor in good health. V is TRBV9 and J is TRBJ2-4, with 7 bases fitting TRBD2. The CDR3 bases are TGTGCCAGCTCTGTGCGGGAGCTAGCGAACATTCAGTACTTC. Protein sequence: CASSVRELANIQYF.